One sample yielded the 21 T cell receptor beta chains listed below, sequenced in a study of HIV-infected patients and healthy controls. No cell fractionation was done, so the repertoire covers all unsorted peripheral blood T cells. Around 0.5 ug RNA was reverse transcribed with alpha and beta constant-region primers. Separate chain-specific third strand synthesis with multiplexing indices produced the alpha and beta libraries. TCRdb redid the calling of the 5' RACE reads with MiXCR, one entry per CDR3 protein. The sample includes about 12,000 distinct CDR3 sequences, 5% to 5.5% of them seen just once. Sample: blood. These receptors all come from an adult in good health.

This clonotype qualifies as medium-sized. The rearrangement joins TRBV5-1 to TRBJ1-1; D perhaps matches TRBD1 (5 bases). The CDR3 is 14 residues long. V was clipped by 4 bases and J by 1 base, with 11 bases between them. Germline CDR1 SGHRS, CDR2 YFSETQ. The CDR3 protein is CASSPGTANTEAFF. The CDR3 DNA sequence: TGCGCCAGCAGCCCAGGGACGGCGAACACTGAAGCTTTCTTT.

This clonotype is labeled medium-sized. The chain has TRBV10-3 and TRBJ2-5; tentative D call: TRBD1 (5 bases). V was shortened by 4 bases and J by 1 base, with 16 bases between the two germline ends. The CDR3 is 16 amino acids. Germline loops: CDR1 ENHRY, CDR2 SYGVKD. CDR3 residues: CAISGRGLDSQETQYF. CDR3 nucleotide sequence: TGTGCCATCAGTGGCCGTGGATTAGACAGCCAAGAGACCCAGTACTTC.

This clonotype was observed at least ten times. The CDR3 DNA follows: TGTGCCAGTAGTACGTCGACAGGATATACCTACGAGCAGTACTTC. Translating gives CASSTSTGYTYEQYF. This sequence joins TRBV19 and TRBJ2-7, with D possibly being TRBD1 (6 bases). Trimming cost V 4 bases and J 2 bases, with 15 bases left between them. The CDR3 totals 15 residues. CDR1 is LNHDA and CDR2 is SQIVND in the germline V gene (reference sequence).

This clonotype was found many times. The chain combines TRBV13 with TRBJ2-6; D unresolved. CDR1 is PRHDT and CDR2 is FYEKMQ in the germline V gene (reference sequence). The germline V and J ends were trimmed by 5 bases and 0 bases, with 8 bases remaining between them. The CDR3 spans 15 residues. The CDR3 coding sequence is TGTGCCAGCAGCCGGATTTTCTCTGGGGCCAACGTCCTGACTTTC. It codes for CASSRIFSGANVLTF.

This clonotype ranks as medium-sized. The chain is built from TRBV5-6 and TRBJ2-7, with TRBD2 matching over 13 bases. V gave up 2 bases and J gave up 7 bases; unmatched junction bases: 6. The CDR3 extends over 15 amino acids. CDR1 SGHDT and CDR2 YYEEEE come from the germline V gene. The CDR3 region has the DNA TGTGCCAGCAGCTTCGCAGGGACTAGCGGGATAGAGCAGTACTTC. It codes for CASSFAGTSGIEQYF.

This clonotype was detected ten times or more. The chain is built from TRBV19 and TRBJ2-1; possibly TRBD1 or TRBD2 for D (5 bases each). CDR1 is LNHDA, CDR2 SQIVND, per germline (reference sequence). Between the trimmed V and J ends, which lost 6 bases and 0 bases, there was a span of 15 bases. The CDR3 is 16 amino acids. CDR3: CASRTKGTVSYNEQFF. The CDR3 region has the DNA TGTGCCAGTAGGACCAAAGGGACGGTCTCCTACAATGAGCAGTTCTTC.

This clonotype was picked up many times. The chain employs TRBV12-3 or TRBV12-4 and TRBJ2-7; D remains ambiguous. V was pared by 1 base and J by 7 bases, with 8 bases between. The CDR3 has 12 residues. CDR3 DNA: TGTGCCAGCAGTTTAGGAATGGGGGAGCAGTACTTC. Translation gives CASSLGMGEQYF.

This clonotype showed up many times. For the CDR3, the DNA is TGTGCCAGCAGATACATGGGTAGGTCCTACGAGCAGTACTTC. Residues: CASRYMGRSYEQYF. V is TRBV27 and J is TRBJ2-7; D remains unclear. Between the trimmed V and J ends, which lost 6 bases and 1 base, there was a span of 13 bases. This CDR3 is 14 amino acids long. The germline V gene has CDR1 MNHEY and CDR2 SMNVEV (reference sequence).

On this clonotype: Its ends do not fully match the called genes, so a read error is possible. This chain uses TRBV24-1 with TRBJ2-3; D is unclear. The length of the CDR3 is 15 residues. CDR1 is KGHDR, CDR2 SFDVKD, per germline. CDR3 DNA sequence: TGTGCCACCAGAGATTCGTCCCGGCCTACAGATACGCAGTATTTT. It translates to CATRDSSRPTDTQYF.

By sample fraction, this clonotype is medium-sized. The rearrangement joins TRBV2 to TRBJ2-3; no firm D call. From germline, CDR1 is SNHLY and CDR2 FYNNEI. The ends were cut back, 4 bases at V and 8 bases at J, with 7 bases in the middle. The CDR3 consists of 11 residues. CDR3 protein: CASSAALTQYF. The CDR3 nucleotides are TGTGCCAGCAGTGCGGCACTTACGCAGTATTTT.

This clonotype was detected ten times or more. CDR3 nucleotides: TGTGCCAGTAGTACCGGGACGGCAAAATATAGCAATCAGCCCCAGCATTTT. Translating it yields CASSTGTAKYSNQPQHF. V gene TRBV19 combines with J gene TRBJ1-5; D possibly corresponds to TRBD1 (5 bases). The CDR3 sequence is 17 residues long. V was shortened by 4 bases and J by 0 bases, with 16 bases between the two germline ends. The germline gives CDR1 LNHDA, CDR2 SQIVND (reference sequence).

This clonotype is medium-sized by share. This chain connects TRBV4-1 to TRBJ1-4, with D unresolved. The CDR3 has 14 residues. V was shortened by 0 bases and J by 5 bases, with 7 bases between the two germline ends. Germline CDR1 is MGHRA and CDR2 is YSYEKL. CDR3 bases: TGCGCCAGCAGCCAAGAAAGCGGGAATGAAAAACTGTTTTTT. Encoded protein: CASSQESGNEKLFF.

This clonotype counts as medium-sized. The genes are TRBV29-1 and TRBJ1-1, with D perhaps TRBD1 (5 bases). CDR3 length: 13 residues. Germline loops: CDR1 SQVTM, CDR2 ANQGSEA. V gave up 4 bases and J gave up 0 bases, with 9 bases separating them. CDR3 sequence: CSVAGLLNTEAFF. CDR3 in DNA: TGCAGCGTTGCGGGACTCTTGAACACTGAAGCTTTCTTT. Full variable domain (missing parts from reference TRBV29-1 and TRBJ1-1): SAVISQKPSRDICQRGTSLTIQCQVDSQVTMMFWYRQQPGQSLTLIATANQGSEATYESGFVIDKFPISRPNLTFSTLTVSNMSPEDSSIYLCSVAGLLNTEAFFGQGTRLTVV.

This clonotype was seen at least ten times. The chain combines TRBV15 with TRBJ2-7; 8 bases match TRBD1. The J segment lost 4 bases and the V segment lost 1 base, leaving 6 bases of the junction unmatched. The CDR3 covers 15 residues. Germline CDR1 LNHNV, CDR2 YYDKDF (reference sequence). The CDR3 protein is CATSRGPGQVYEQYF. CDR3 bases: TGTGCCACCAGCAGAGGACCGGGACAGGTGTACGAGCAGTACTTC.

By frequency in the sample, this clonotype is medium-sized. The CDR3 region is CASSLTGGWGATKNIQYF. In nucleotides, the CDR3 is TGTGCCAGCAGCTTGACAGGGGGATGGGGTGCAACCAAAAACATTCAGTACTTC. The chain joins TRBV6-5 to TRBJ2-4; 9 bases fit TRBD1. Germline V gene data show CDR1 as MNHEY and CDR2 as SVGAGI. The CDR3 consists of 18 residues. J was trimmed by 2 bases and V by 6 bases; bases with no gene match: 14.

This clonotype appeared many times. V gene TRBV6-5 combines with J gene TRBJ1-2, with D possibly being TRBD1 (5 bases). Trimming pared 6 bases from V and 8 bases from J, leaving 19 bases between. Germline V gene sequence: CDR1 MNHEY, CDR2 SVGAGI. The CDR3 runs to 14 residues. The CDR3 here is CASSSLQRGKGYTF. CDR3 DNA sequence: TGTGCCAGCAGCTCCCTTCAAAGGGGAAAAGGCTACACCTTC.

This clonotype was counted ten times or more. The CDR3 DNA is TGTGCCAGCACCCTTGGCAGTCTCGCTTTCTTT. Its protein product is CASTLGSLAFF. The chain employs TRBV28 and TRBJ1-1; D unresolved. V was clipped by 7 bases and J by 11 bases, with 14 bases between them. The CDR3 spans 11 residues. The V gene's germline CDR1 is MDHEN and CDR2 SYDVKM.

This clonotype was observed at least ten times. This chain uses TRBV3-1 with TRBJ1-2; D not certain. Trimming shortened V by 1 base and J by 3 bases, and 15 bases separated the two germline ends. CDR1 is LGHDT and CDR2 is YNNKEL in the germline V gene (reference sequence). The CDR3 length is 16 residues. CDR3 residues: CASSQAPPGRYYGYTF. CDR3 sequence (DNA): TGTGCCAGCAGCCAAGCCCCGCCGGGCCGATACTATGGCTACACCTTC.

By frequency in the sample, this clonotype is medium-sized. CDR3 nucleotides: TGTGCCAGCAGTATGGACCACAATCAGCCCCAGCATTTT. It yields the protein CASSMDHNQPQHF. V gene TRBV2 combines with J gene TRBJ1-5; D gene ambiguous. Germline loops: CDR1 SNHLY, CDR2 FYNNEI. This CDR3 has 13 residues. With 5 bases removed from V and 3 bases from J, the gap between germline ends came to 8 bases.

This clonotype came up many times. The J gene is TRBJ1-2, the V gene TRBV6-6; no clear D. The CDR3 length is 12 residues. V shed 7 bases and J shed 5 bases, with 11 bases lying between them. Germline CDR1 reads MNHNY; CDR2 reads SVGAGI (reference sequence). The DNA of the CDR3 is TGTGCCAGCAATCAAGAGAGATATGGCTACACCTTC. It translates to CASNQERYGYTF.

This clonotype is classed as medium-sized. The V and J genes are TRBV4-1 and TRBJ2-1; D perhaps matches TRBD2 (5 bases). This CDR3 spans 12 amino acids. Germline CDR1 and CDR2: MGHRA and YSYEKL. The ends were cut back, 4 bases at V and 8 bases at J, with 9 bases in the middle. DNA for the CDR3: TGCGCCAGCAGCCCAGAGGGTGATGAGCAGTTCTTC. Encoded protein: CASSPEGDEQFF.